These T cell receptor beta chains were read from a single sample in a study of cytomegalovirus exposure and HLA in healthy donors. TCRdb keeps only in-frame clones here, not all; method: immunoSEQ multiplex PCR. The sample data list approximately 37,000 clones. Material for sequencing was PBMCs. The receptors originated from a male donor in good health and CMV-seronegative. The CDR3 runs from the conserved cysteine through the conserved F or W. A D gene is named only where the DNA matches it firmly.

J gene | D gene | V gene | CDR3 protein | CDR3 DNA
TRBJ2-7 | TRBD1 | TRBV28 | CASSLNFPGQGFNEQYF | TGTGCCAGCAGTCTCAACTTTCCGGGACAGGGGTTCAACGAGCAGTACTTC
TRBJ2-7 | TRBD1 | TRBV6-1 | CATFPQGVAYEQYF | TGTGCCACCTTTCCGCAGGGGGTTGCCTACGAGCAGTACTTC
TRBJ1-2 | NA | TRBV5-1 | CASSLDGGTNGYTF | TGCGCCAGCAGCTTGGATGGAGGGACCAATGGCTACACCTTC
TRBJ1-2 | NA | TRBV5-1 | CASSLGEGADGYTF | TGCGCCAGCAGCTTGGGGGAAGGGGCGGATGGCTACACCTTC
TRBJ1-5 | NA | TRBV4-1 | CASSQVGGSGNQPQHF | TGCGCCAGCAGCCAAGTGGGCGGGTCGGGCAATCAGCCCCAGCATTTT
TRBJ2-1 | NA | TRBV9 | CASSVPPGLANNEQFF | TGTGCCAGCAGCGTACCTCCGGGACTGGCCAACAATGAGCAGTTCTTC
TRBJ1-6 | TRBD1 | TRBV6-6 | CASSSTGQGSSPLHF | TGTGCCAGCAGTTCTACAGGACAGGGTTCGTCACCCCTCCACTTT
TRBJ2-7 | NA | TRBV4-3 | CASSPGLGRAYEQYF | TGCGCCAGCAGCCCCGGTTTGGGGCGCGCCTACGAGCAGTACTTC
TRBJ2-7 | TRBD1 | TRBV7-9 | CASSLGDSQLYEQYF | TGTGCCAGCAGCTTAGGGGACAGCCAACTTTACGAGCAGTACTTC
TRBJ2-7 | NA | TRBV5-1 | CASSLDRDTYEQYF | TGCGCCAGCAGCTTAGATCGGGACACCTACGAGCAGTACTTC
TRBJ2-6 | NA | TRBV6-5 | CASSYRGKAGANVLTF | TGTGCCAGCAGTTACAGGGGTAAGGCTGGGGCCAACGTCCTGACTTTC
TRBJ1-4 | TRBD1 | TRBV5-5 | CASSEGTGANEKLFF | TGTGCCAGCAGCGAGGGGACAGGCGCTAATGAAAAACTGTTTTTT
TRBJ2-7 | TRBD1 | TRBV28 | CASSSPGTGKNEQYF | TGTGCCAGCAGTTCACCCGGGACAGGGAAGAACGAGCAGTACTTC
TRBJ2-7 | NA | TRBV27 | CASSSPIQTGNYEQYF | TGTGCCAGCAGTTCTCCCATCCAGACAGGCAACTACGAGCAGTACTTC
TRBJ2-1 | NA | TRBV27 | CASSLRWGTGHPNNEQFF | TGTGCCAGCAGTTTAAGGTGGGGTACAGGCCACCCGAACAATGAGCAGTTCTTC
TRBJ1-6 | NA | TRBV28 | CASRDTNSPLHF | TGTGCCAGCAGGGACACCAATTCACCCCTCCACTTT
TRBJ2-6 | NA | TRBV6-4 | CASSDSSRSGANVLTF | TGTGCCAGCAGTGACTCCAGTCGCTCTGGGGCCAACGTCCTGACTTTC
TRBJ2-2 | NA | TRBV7-2 | CASSPPGTGELFF | TGTGCCAGCAGCCCCCCAGGCACCGGGGAGCTGTTTTTT
TRBJ2-1 | NA | TRBV7-3 | CASSPWRDNEQFF | TGTGCCAGCAGCCCTTGGAGGGACAATGAGCAGTTCTTC
TRBJ2-1 | NA | TRBV29-1 | CSILPGGRVGEQFF | TGCAGCATTCTCCCGGGGGGCAGGGTGGGTGAGCAGTTCTTC
TRBJ2-7 | NA | TRBV18 | CASSPPVFLGHLYEQYF | TGTGCCAGCTCACCACCGGTGTTCCTTGGACATCTCTACGAGCAGTACTTC
TRBJ1-4 | NA | TRBV7-8 | CASSLNSVNEKLFF | TGTGCCAGCAGCTTAAACAGTGTTAATGAAAAACTGTTTTTT
TRBJ1-5 | TRBD1 | TRBV6-1 | CASRAGTGGTQPQHF | TGTGCCAGCAGAGCCGGGACAGGGGGCACTCAGCCCCAGCATTTT
TRBJ2-1 | TRBD1 | TRBV6-1 | CASPKPGQAYNEQFF | TGTGCCAGCCCCAAACCGGGACAGGCTTACAATGAGCAGTTCTTC